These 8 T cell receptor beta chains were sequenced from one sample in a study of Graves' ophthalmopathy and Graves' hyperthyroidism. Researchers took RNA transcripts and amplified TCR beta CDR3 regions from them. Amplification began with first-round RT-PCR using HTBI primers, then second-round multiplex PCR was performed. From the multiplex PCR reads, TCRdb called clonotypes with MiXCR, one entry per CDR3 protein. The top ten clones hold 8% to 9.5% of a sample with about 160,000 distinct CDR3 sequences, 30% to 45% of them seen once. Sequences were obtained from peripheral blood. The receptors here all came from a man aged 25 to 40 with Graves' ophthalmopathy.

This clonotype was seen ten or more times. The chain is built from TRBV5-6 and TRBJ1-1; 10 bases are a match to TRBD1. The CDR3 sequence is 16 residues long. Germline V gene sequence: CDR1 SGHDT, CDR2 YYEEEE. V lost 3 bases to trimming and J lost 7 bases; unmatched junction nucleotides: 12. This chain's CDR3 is CASSSQPGQGRNEAFF. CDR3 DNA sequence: TGTGCCAGCAGCTCTCAGCCGGGACAGGGGCGAAATGAAGCTTTCTTT.

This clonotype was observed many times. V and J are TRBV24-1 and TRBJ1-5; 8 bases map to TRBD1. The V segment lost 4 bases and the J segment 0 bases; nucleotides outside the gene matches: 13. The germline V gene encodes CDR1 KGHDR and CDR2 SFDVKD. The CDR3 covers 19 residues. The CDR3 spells CATSDTPRTGKNSNQPQHF. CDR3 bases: TGTGCCACCAGTGACACGCCCCGGACAGGGAAAAATAGCAATCAGCCCCAGCATTTT.

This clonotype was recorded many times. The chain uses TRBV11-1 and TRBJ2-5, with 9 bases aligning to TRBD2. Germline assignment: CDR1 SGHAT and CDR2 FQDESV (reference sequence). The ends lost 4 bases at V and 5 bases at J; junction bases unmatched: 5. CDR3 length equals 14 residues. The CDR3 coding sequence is TGTGCCAGCAGCTACCTAGCGGGAAGGGAGACCCAGTACTTC. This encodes CASSYLAGRETQYF.

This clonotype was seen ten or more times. DNA of the CDR3: TGCAGTGCTCCCTTGGCCCGGGACTCACCCTACGAGCAGTACTTC. It yields the protein CSAPLARDSPYEQYF. The V call is TRBV20-1, the J call TRBJ2-7, with a possible D match to TRBD2 (6 bases). Looked up from germline, CDR1 is DFQATT and CDR2 is SNEGSKA (reference sequence). The CDR3 sequence is 15 residues long. Deletions cut 5 bases from V and 2 bases from J, with 19 bases between.

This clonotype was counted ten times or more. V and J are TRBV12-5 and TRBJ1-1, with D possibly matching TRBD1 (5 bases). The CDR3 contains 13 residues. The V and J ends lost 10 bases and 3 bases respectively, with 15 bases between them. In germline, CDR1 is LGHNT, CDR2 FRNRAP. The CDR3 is CATGGLRDTEAFF. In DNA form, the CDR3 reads TGTGCTACTGGGGGGTTACGGGACACTGAAGCTTTCTTT.

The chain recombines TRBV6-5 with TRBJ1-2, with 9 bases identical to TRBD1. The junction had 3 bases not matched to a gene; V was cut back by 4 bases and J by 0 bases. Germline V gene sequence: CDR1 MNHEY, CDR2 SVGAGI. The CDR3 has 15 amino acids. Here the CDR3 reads CASSWGQGANYGYTF. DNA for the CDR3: TGTGCCAGCAGTTGGGGACAGGGTGCTAACTATGGCTACACCTTC.

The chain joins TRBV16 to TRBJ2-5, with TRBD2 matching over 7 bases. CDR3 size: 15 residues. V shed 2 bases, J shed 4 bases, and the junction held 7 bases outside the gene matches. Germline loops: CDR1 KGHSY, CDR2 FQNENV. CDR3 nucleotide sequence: TGTGCCAGCAGCCAACTCGCGGGAGTTGGAGAGACCCAGTACTTC. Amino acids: CASSQLAGVGETQYF.

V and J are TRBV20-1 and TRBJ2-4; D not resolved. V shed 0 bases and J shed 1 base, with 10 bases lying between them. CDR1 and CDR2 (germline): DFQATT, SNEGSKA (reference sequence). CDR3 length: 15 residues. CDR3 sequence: CSARDLSRAKNIQYF. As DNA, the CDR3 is TGCAGTGCTAGAGATCTTTCGAGGGCCAAAAACATTCAGTACTTC.